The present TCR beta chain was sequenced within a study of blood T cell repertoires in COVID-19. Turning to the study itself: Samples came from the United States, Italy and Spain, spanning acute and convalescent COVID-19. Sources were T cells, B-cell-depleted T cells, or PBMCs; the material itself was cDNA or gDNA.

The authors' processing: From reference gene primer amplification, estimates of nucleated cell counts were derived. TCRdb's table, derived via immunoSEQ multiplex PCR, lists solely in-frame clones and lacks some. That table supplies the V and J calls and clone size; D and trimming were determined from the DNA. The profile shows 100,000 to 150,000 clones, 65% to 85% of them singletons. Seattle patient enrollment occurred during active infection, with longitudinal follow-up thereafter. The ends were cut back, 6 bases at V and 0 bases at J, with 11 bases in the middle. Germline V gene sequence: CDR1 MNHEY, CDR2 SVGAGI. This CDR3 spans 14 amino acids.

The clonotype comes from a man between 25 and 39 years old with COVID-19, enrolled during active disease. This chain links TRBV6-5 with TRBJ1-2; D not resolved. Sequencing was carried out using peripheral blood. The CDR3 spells CASSGDGANYGYTF. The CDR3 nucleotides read TGTGCCAGCAGCGGAGACGGCGCTAACTATGGCTACACCTTC.